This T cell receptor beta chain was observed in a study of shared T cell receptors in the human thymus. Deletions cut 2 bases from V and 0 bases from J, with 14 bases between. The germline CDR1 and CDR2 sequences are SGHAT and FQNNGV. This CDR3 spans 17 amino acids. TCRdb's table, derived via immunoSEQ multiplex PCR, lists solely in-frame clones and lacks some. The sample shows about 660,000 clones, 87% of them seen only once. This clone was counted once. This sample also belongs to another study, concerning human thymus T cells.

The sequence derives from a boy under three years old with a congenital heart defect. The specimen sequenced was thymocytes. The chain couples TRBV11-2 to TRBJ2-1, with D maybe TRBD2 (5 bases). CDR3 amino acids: CASSLPPQRSSYNEQFF. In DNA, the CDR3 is TGTGCCAGCAGCTTACCCCCACAGCGGAGCTCCTACAATGAGCAGTTCTTC.